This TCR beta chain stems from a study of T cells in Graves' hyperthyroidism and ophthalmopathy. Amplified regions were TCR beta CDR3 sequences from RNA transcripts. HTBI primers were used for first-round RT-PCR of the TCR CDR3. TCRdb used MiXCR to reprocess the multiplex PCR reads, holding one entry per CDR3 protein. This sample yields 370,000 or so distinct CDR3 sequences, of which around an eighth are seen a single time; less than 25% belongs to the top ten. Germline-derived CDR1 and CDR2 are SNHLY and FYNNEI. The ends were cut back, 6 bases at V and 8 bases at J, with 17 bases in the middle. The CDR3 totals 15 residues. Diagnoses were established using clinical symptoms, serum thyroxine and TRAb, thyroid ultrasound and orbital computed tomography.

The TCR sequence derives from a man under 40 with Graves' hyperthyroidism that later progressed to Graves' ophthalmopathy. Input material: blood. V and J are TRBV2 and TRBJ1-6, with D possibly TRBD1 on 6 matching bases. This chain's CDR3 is CASSINRAGDSPLHF. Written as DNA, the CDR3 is TGTGCCAGCAGCATAAACAGGGCCGGTGATTCACCCCTCCACTTT.